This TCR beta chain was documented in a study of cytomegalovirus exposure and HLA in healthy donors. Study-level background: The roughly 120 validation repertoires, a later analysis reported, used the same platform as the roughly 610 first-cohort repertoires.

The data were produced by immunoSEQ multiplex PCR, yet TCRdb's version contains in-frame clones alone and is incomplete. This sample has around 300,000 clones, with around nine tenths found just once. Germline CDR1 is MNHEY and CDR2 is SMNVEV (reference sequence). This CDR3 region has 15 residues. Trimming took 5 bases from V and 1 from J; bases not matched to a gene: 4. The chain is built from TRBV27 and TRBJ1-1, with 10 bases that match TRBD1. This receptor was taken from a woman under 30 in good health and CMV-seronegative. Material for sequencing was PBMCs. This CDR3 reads CASSPWTGGNTEAFF. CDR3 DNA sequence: TGTGCCAGCAGTCCATGGACAGGGGGGAACACTGAAGCTTTCTTT.